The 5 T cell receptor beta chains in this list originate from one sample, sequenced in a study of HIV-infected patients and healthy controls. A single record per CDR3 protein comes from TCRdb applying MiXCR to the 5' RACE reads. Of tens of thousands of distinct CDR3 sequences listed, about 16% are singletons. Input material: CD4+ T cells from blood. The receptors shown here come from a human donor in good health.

In DNA form, the CDR3 reads TGTGCCAGCAGCTTAGTGCCGTCGAGAGGAGAGCAGTTCTTC. Translation: CASSLVPSRGEQFF. This rearrangement joins TRBV7-2 to TRBJ2-1; no clear D. Germline V gives CDR1 SGHTA, CDR2 FQGNSA. The CDR3 has 14 residues. V lost 1 base to trimming and J lost 10 bases, with 14 bases between them.

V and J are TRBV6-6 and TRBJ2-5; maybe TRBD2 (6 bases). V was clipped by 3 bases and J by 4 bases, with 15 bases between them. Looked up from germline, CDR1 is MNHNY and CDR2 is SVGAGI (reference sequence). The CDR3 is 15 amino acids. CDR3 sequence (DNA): TGTGCCAGCAGTTATGAGAAGGGGAGGCGAGAGACCCAGTACTTC. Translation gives CASSYEKGRRETQYF.

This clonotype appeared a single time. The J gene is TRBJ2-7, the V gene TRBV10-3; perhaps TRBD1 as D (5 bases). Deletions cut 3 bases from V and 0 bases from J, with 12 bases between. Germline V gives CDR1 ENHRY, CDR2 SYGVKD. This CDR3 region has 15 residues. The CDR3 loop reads CAISDSTVTSYEQYF. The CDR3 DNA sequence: TGTGCCATCAGTGACTCGACAGTGACCTCCTACGAGCAGTACTTC.

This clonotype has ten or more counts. As DNA, the CDR3 is TGTGCCAGCAGCTTACAGGGAACCAACTATGGCTACACCTTC. As protein: CASSLQGTNYGYTF. This chain joins TRBV5-6 and TRBJ1-2; D may be TRBD1 (6 bases). The CDR3 contains 14 residues. In germline, CDR1 is SGHDT, CDR2 YYEEEE. Trimming left V 2 bases short and J 2 bases short, with 10 bases between. Full variable domain (missing parts from reference TRBV5-6 and TRBJ1-2): DAGVTQSPTHLIKTRGQQVTLRCSPKSGHDTVSWYQQALGQGPQFIFQYYEEEERQRGNFPDRFSGHQFPNYSSELNVNALLLGDSALYLCASSLQGTNYGYTFGSGTRLTVV.

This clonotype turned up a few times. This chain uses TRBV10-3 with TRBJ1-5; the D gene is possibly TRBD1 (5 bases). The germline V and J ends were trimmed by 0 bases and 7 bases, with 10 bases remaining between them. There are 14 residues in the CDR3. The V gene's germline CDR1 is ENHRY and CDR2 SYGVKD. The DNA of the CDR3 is TGTGCCATCAGTGAGTCGGGGGTGGGGCAGCCCCAGCATTTT. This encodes CAISESGVGQPQHF.